Below, 27 T cell receptor beta chains from the same sample are listed, as sequenced in a study of blood T cell repertoires in COVID-19. Data came from immunoSEQ multiplex PCR; TCRdb stores just in-frame clones and leaves some out. Of 200,000 to 250,000 clones detected, about 85% appear once; the ten largest clones hold approximately 12%. Sequenced: peripheral blood. These receptors originate from a woman aged 18-29 years who had recovered from COVID-19.

This clone was recorded only once. The chain links TRBV5-4 to TRBJ2-3; the match to TRBD2 covers 8 bases. V gave up 4 bases and J gave up 0 bases; unmatched junction bases: 7. Germline V gene lookup returns CDR1 SGHNT and CDR2 YYREEE (reference sequence). There are 16 residues in the CDR3. Here the CDR3 DNA reads TGTGCCAGCAGCGGGGGGGCTAGCGGGAGCACAGATACGCAGTATTTT. As protein: CASSGGASGSTDTQYF.

The chain recombines TRBV29-1 with TRBJ1-2, with TRBD1 identical over 10 bases. V gave up 0 bases and J gave up 4 bases; unmatched junction bases: 5. CDR1 and CDR2 (germline): SQVTM, ANQGSEA. This CDR3 spans 15 amino acids. DNA of the CDR3: TGCAGCGTTGAAGATCTATGGGACAGGGGCTATGGCTACACCTTC. Its protein is CSVEDLWDRGYGYTF. The full variable domain, completed using reference TRBV29-1 and TRBJ1-2, is SAVISQKPSRDICQRGTSLTIQCQVDSQVTMMFWYRQQPGQSLTLIATANQGSEATYESGFVIDKFPISRPNLTFSTLTVSNMSPEDSSIYLCSVEDLWDRGYGYTFGSGTRLTVV.

The chain couples TRBV30 to TRBJ1-3; D is ambiguous. Germline-derived CDR1 and CDR2 are GTSNPN and SVGIG (reference sequence). The ends were cut back, 1 base at V and 3 bases at J, with 4 bases in the middle. This CDR3 region has 12 residues. The CDR3 DNA is TGTGCCTGGAGTGGTAATGGAAACACCATATATTTT. Amino acid sequence: CAWSGNGNTIYF. Supplemented by reference TRBV30 and TRBJ1-3, the full variable domain reads SQTIHQWPATLVQPVGSPLSLECTVEGTSNPNLYWYRQAAGRGLQLLFYSVGIGQISSEVPQNLSASRPQDRQFILSSKKLLLSDSGFYLCAWSGNGNTIYFGEGSWLTVV.

This clone was seen more than once but under ten times. The V and J genes are TRBV21-1 and TRBJ1-2; the table's D call, TRBD1, was not checked against the DNA. TRBV21-1 is a pseudogene locus. The CDR3 contains 18 residues. Here the CDR3 reads CASSKLTKWPPGQDGYTF. The CDR3 DNA sequence: TGTGCCAGCAGCAAATTGACTAAGTGGCCGCCCGGACAGGATGGCTACACCTTC.

This rearrangement joins TRBV2 to TRBJ1-2; D call uncertain. Trimming left V 1 base short and J 2 bases short, with 11 bases between. The V gene's germline CDR1 is SNHLY and CDR2 FYNNEI. The CDR3 is 15 amino acids. The CDR3 sequence: CASSEGRGRNYGYTF. In DNA form, the CDR3 reads TGTGCCAGCAGTGAAGGGAGAGGGAGGAACTATGGCTACACCTTC.

The chain links TRBV7-9 to TRBJ1-2; D perhaps matches TRBD1 (5 bases). Germline V gives CDR1 SEHNR, CDR2 FQNEAQ (reference sequence). The CDR3 covers 15 residues. The ends were cut back, 5 bases at V and 4 bases at J, with 17 bases in the middle. CDR3 in amino acids: CASSLTTAFSYGYTF. CDR3 DNA sequence: TGTGCCAGCAGCCTAACGACAGCGTTCAGCTATGGCTACACCTTC.

The chain links TRBV7-7 to TRBJ1-6; 7 nucleotides align to TRBD1. This CDR3 comprises 16 residues. Germline CDR1 and CDR2: SSHAT and FNYEAQ (reference sequence). V shed 3 bases, J shed 7 bases, and the junction held 9 bases outside the gene matches. The CDR3 DNA follows: TGTGCCAGCAGCTTCCCTCAACAGGGGATGAATTCACCCCTCCACTTT. Translation gives CASSFPQQGMNSPLHF.

The genes are TRBV2 and TRBJ1-1; D perhaps matches TRBD1 (6 bases). V was pared by 2 bases and J by 7 bases, with 17 bases between. This CDR3 has 15 amino acids. Germline CDR1 SNHLY, CDR2 FYNNEI. DNA for the CDR3: TGTGCCAGCAGTGAATCCCAGGGGCGGGCAAGTGAAGCTTTCTTT. It codes for CASSESQGRASEAFF.

This rearrangement joins TRBV9 to TRBJ2-5; the D is unclear. The CDR3 extends over 13 amino acids. The germline V and J ends were trimmed by 3 bases and 4 bases, with 10 bases remaining between them. Germline values: CDR1 SGDLS, CDR2 YYNGEE. The CDR3 is CASSAFSRETQYF. Here the CDR3 DNA reads TGTGCCAGCAGCGCCTTTTCTCGAGAGACCCAGTACTTC.

Of note for this clone: The same CDR3 can be traced to other DNA sequences in this sample. CDR3 coding DNA: TGTGCCTGGAGTGTAACTAGCGGAGCCTACAATGAGCAGTTCTTC. Translated: CAWSVTSGAYNEQFF. The V and J genes are TRBV30 and TRBJ2-1; 8 bases match TRBD2. Germline CDR1 and CDR2: GTSNPN and SVGIG (reference sequence). Germline trimming cut 0 bases from V and 2 bases from J; bases unmatched to any gene: 3. This CDR3 comprises 15 residues. The entire variable domain, with the rest obtained from reference TRBV30 and TRBJ2-1, is as follows: SQTIHQWPATLVQPVGSPLSLECTVEGTSNPNLYWYRQAAGRGLQLLFYSVGIGQISSEVPQNLSASRPQDRQFILSSKKLLLSDSGFYLCAWSVTSGAYNEQFFGPGTRLTVL.

The V call is TRBV30, the J call TRBJ2-7; tentatively, D is TRBD1 (6 bases). This CDR3 is 14 amino acids long. The V end was cut by 8 bases, the J end by 1 base, with 18 bases between. Germline V gives CDR1 GTSNPN, CDR2 SVGIG (reference sequence). CDR3 residues: CAVGNRVISYEQYF. The CDR3 DNA is TGTGCCGTTGGGAACAGGGTAATTTCCTACGAGCAGTACTTC. The full variable domain, its missing parts supplied by reference TRBV30 and TRBJ2-7, is SQTIHQWPATLVQPVGSPLSLECTVEGTSNPNLYWYRQAAGRGLQLLFYSVGIGQISSEVPQNLSASRPQDRQFILSSKKLLLSDSGFYLCAVGNRVISYEQYFGPGTRLTVT.

The CDR3 sequence is CASSERQGSAKNIQYF. The CDR3 nucleotides are TGTGCCAGCAGTGAACGGCAGGGGAGTGCCAAAAACATTCAGTACTTC. J is TRBJ2-4 and V is TRBV6-1, with D perhaps TRBD1 (6 bases). V gave up 2 bases and J gave up 1 base, with 12 bases separating them. This CDR3 contains 16 residues. Germline CDR1 is MNHNS and CDR2 is SASEGT.

The chain carries TRBV6-4 and TRBJ2-2; D is possibly TRBD1 (7 bases). The germline gives CDR1 MRHNA, CDR2 SNTAGT. V lost 6 bases to trimming and J lost 0 bases, with 17 bases between them. This CDR3 has 17 residues. CDR3 nucleotide sequence: TGTGCCAGCAGGGAGGGACAGAGGACACCGAACACCGGGGAGCTGTTTTTT. It specifies CASREGQRTPNTGELFF.

The CDR3 is CASSTTGGGEQYF. CDR3 coding DNA: TGTGCCAGCAGCACCACAGGGGGCGGAGAGCAGTACTTC. The chain uses TRBV12-3 or TRBV12-4 and TRBJ2-7; TRBD1 agrees at 9 bases. This CDR3 is 13 amino acids long. Trimming removed 6 bases from V and 7 bases from J; junction bases left unmatched: 7.

The CDR3 sequence is CATSDPSAGEQETQYF. The CDR3 nucleotides are TGTGCCACCAGTGACCCTTCTGCAGGCGAGCAAGAGACCCAGTACTTC. This chain connects TRBV24-1 to TRBJ2-5; D is unresolved. V was trimmed by 4 bases and J by 2 bases, leaving 16 bases between them. The germline gives CDR1 KGHDR, CDR2 SFDVKD. There are 16 residues in the CDR3.

The V and J genes are TRBV27 and TRBJ1-3; D gene uncertain. CDR1 is MNHEY, CDR2 SMNVEV, per germline (reference sequence). V was shortened by 6 bases and J by 4 bases, with 4 bases between the two germline ends. The CDR3 totals 11 residues. Written as DNA, the CDR3 is TGTGCCAGCAGACAGGGAAACACCATATATTTT. Encoded protein: CASRQGNTIYF.

This rearrangement joins TRBV6-2 or TRBV6-3 to TRBJ2-7, with D perhaps TRBD1 (5 bases). Per germline, CDR1 MNHEY and CDR2 SVGEGT. There are 12 residues in the CDR3. Trimming removed 2 bases from V and 9 bases from J, with 11 bases in between. CDR3 nucleotide sequence: TGTGCCAGCAGTTACGGGGCCGCGACGCAGTACTTC. It is translated as CASSYGAATQYF.

The gene calls are TRBV2 and TRBJ2-3; tentatively, D is TRBD1 (6 bases). Trimming took 6 bases from V and 8 from J, leaving 21 bases between them. The germline V gene encodes CDR1 SNHLY and CDR2 FYNNEI. CDR3 length: 15 residues. Here the CDR3 reads CASSIRAGDSGTQYF. CDR3 coding DNA: TGTGCCAGCAGCATCAGGGCAGGGGATAGTGGTACGCAGTATTTT. Full variable domain (remainder filled in from reference TRBV2 and TRBJ2-3): EPEVTQTPSHQVTQMGQEVILRCVPISNHLYFYWYRQILGQKVEFLVSFYNNEISEKSEIFDDQFSVERPDGSNFTLKIRSTKLEDSAMYFCASSIRAGDSGTQYFGPGTRLTVL.

The chain links TRBV7-6 to TRBJ2-3; TRBD2 matches at 10 bases. The CDR3 runs to 15 residues. Looked up from germline, CDR1 is SGHVS and CDR2 is FNYEAQ. V was clipped by 3 bases and J by 6 bases; unmatched bases: 6. The CDR3 protein is CASSFPSGSGDTQYF. The CDR3 nucleotides are TGTGCCAGCAGCTTTCCTAGCGGGAGTGGGGATACGCAGTATTTT.

This chain uses TRBV7-2 with TRBJ2-2, with 7 bases aligning to TRBD1. This CDR3 has 15 residues. The ends lost 2 bases at V and 4 bases at J; junction bases unmatched: 4. The V gene's germline CDR1 is SGHTA and CDR2 FQGNSA. The CDR3: CASSLRGQFTGELFF. As DNA, the CDR3 is TGTGCCAGCAGCTTAAGGGGACAGTTCACCGGGGAGCTGTTTTTT.

The V and J genes are TRBV27 and TRBJ2-7, with D maybe TRBD2 (6 bases). The CDR3 totals 13 residues. V was pared by 3 bases and J by 3 bases, with 9 bases between. The germline CDR1 and CDR2 sequences are MNHEY and SMNVEV (reference sequence). The CDR3 loop is CASSFTGVYEQYF. The DNA of the CDR3 is TGTGCCAGCAGTTTCACGGGGGTCTACGAGCAGTACTTC.

The chain has TRBV7-2 and TRBJ1-1, with 10 bases identical to TRBD1. This CDR3 comprises 15 residues. Germline V gene data show CDR1 as SGHTA and CDR2 as FQGNSA. V shed 5 bases, J shed 4 bases, and the junction held 7 bases outside the gene matches. The DNA for the CDR3 is TGTGCCAGCAGCCTCCCCGGGACAGGGGCCACTGAAGCTTTCTTT. This encodes CASSLPGTGATEAFF. Using reference TRBV7-2 and TRBJ1-1 for the parts outside the CDR3, the full variable domain is GAGVSQSPSNKVTEKGKDVELRCDPISGHTALYWYRQSLGQGLEFLIYFQGNSAPDKSGLPSDRFSAERTGGSVSTLTIQRTQQEDSAVYLCASSLPGTGATEAFFGQGTRLTVV.

This chain connects TRBV9 to TRBJ1-4, with unresolved D. The CDR3 runs to 14 residues. The germline V and J ends were trimmed by 4 bases and 7 bases, with 14 bases remaining between them. Germline V gives CDR1 SGDLS, CDR2 YYNGEE. CDR3 protein: CASSSYREREKLFF. DNA for the CDR3: TGTGCCAGCAGCTCTTACCGCGAACGTGAAAAACTGTTTTTT.

V and J are TRBV6-5 and TRBJ2-7; 9 bases align to TRBD1. The CDR3 has 14 residues. V trimming: 9 bases; J trimming: 2 bases; junction bases outside the gene matches: 8. Germline CDR1 is MNHEY and CDR2 is SVGAGI. The CDR3 loop reads CASAPGQGPYEQYF. The CDR3 region has the DNA TGTGCCAGTGCCCCGGGACAGGGCCCCTACGAGCAGTACTTC.

The chain carries TRBV6-2 or TRBV6-3 and TRBJ1-2; 7 bases match TRBD1. CDR3 length equals 15 residues. Germline V CDR1 and CDR2: MNHEY, SVGEGT. V gave up 4 bases and J gave up 4 bases; unmatched junction bases: 9. The CDR3 region is CASSFGTAPIYGYTF. The CDR3 DNA reads TGTGCCAGCAGTTTTGGGACAGCACCCATCTATGGCTACACCTTC.

The chain employs TRBV4-1 and TRBJ1-3, with D perhaps matching TRBD1 (5 bases). The CDR3 loop spans 17 amino acids. Trimming cost V 0 bases and J 5 bases, with 17 bases left between them. Germline-derived CDR1 and CDR2 are MGHRA and YSYEKL. The CDR3 region is CASSQDMGQGLRNTIYF. The DNA for the CDR3 is TGCGCCAGCAGCCAAGATATGGGTCAGGGTCTGAGAAACACCATATATTTT.

The chain employs TRBV29-1 and TRBJ1-2, with 7 bases aligning to TRBD1. V was clipped by 7 bases and J by 4 bases; unmatched bases: 6. The CDR3 is 12 amino acids. Germline V CDR1 and CDR2: SQVTM, ANQGSEA. This CDR3 reads CSGGTAGYGYTF. The CDR3 DNA reads as TGCAGCGGTGGGACAGCGGGCTATGGCTACACCTTC.